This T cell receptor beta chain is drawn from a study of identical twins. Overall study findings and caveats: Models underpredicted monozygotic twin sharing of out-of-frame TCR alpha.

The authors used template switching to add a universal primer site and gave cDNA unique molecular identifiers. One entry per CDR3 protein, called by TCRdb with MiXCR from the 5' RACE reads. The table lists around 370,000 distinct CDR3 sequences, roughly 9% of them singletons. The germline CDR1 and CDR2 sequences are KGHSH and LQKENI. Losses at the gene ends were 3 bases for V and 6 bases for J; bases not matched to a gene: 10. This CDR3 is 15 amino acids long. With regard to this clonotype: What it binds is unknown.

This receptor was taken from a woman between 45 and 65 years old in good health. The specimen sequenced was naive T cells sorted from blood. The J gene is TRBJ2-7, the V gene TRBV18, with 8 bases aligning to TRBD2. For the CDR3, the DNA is TGTGCCAGCTCACCCCCGGGACTAGGCTCCGTCGAGCAGTACTTC. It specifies CASSPPGLGSVEQYF. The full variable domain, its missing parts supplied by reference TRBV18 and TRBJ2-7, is NAGVMQNPRHLVRRRGQEARLRCSPMKGHSHVYWYRQLPEEGLKFMVYLQKENIIDESGMPKERFSAEFPKEGPSILRIQQVVRGDSAAYFCASSPPGLGSVEQYFGPGTRLTVT.